This T cell receptor (beta chain) derives from a study of regulatory T cells in long-lasting Graves disease (dated by TCRdb to the early 2020s). In terms of the full investigation: Persistent Graves' disease meant more than 5 years of antithyroid drug treatment with TSH receptor autoantibodies that stayed positive. The study was conducted in China and was registered as a clinical trial. Persistent Graves' disease patients in the clinical cohort had taken antithyroid drugs for approximately ten years on average. Patients with persistent Graves' disease were compared with patients with newly diagnosed Graves' disease using TCR sequencing and RNA sequencing of peripheral blood. A total of some 35 samples underwent TCR sequencing, from about 13 patients with persistent Graves' disease and around 20 patients with newly diagnosed Graves' disease.

Summary of the overall study and its limitations: The authors noted that the small sample size was a limitation that may lower accuracy. Persistent patients shared more public clonotypes among themselves (2,741) than newly diagnosed patients did (approximately 900). Persistent Graves' disease patients showed lower TCR Shannon entropy and fewer highly expanded clones than newly diagnosed patients, suggesting clonal expansion. Only the TCR beta chain was sequenced and analyzed. Preferential use of TRBV28, TRBJ1-2 and TRBJ2-5 was observed in persistent disease, whereas TRBV20-1 and TRBJ2-1 were favored in newly diagnosed disease. The study examined only peripheral blood because the primary lesion, thyroid tissue, could not be accessed.

The library came from multiplex PCR. The listed sequencing device is Illumina HiSeq 4000. iRepertoire HTBI primers and Arm-PCR amplification of CDR3 regions were used to construct TCR beta libraries. PCR products were gel purified before sequencing. The authors processed their data as follows. Across samples, about 63 TRBV and 12 to 15 TRBJ segments were identified and used for gene usage analysis of CDR3 amino acid clonotypes. COPE and FqMerger were used to merge the filtered high-quality paired reads into contigs. BLAST was used to align contigs to IMGT TRBV, TRBD and TRBJ reference genes, with CDR3 defined following IMGT. Highly expanded clones were defined as clonotypes with a frequency above 0.1%. Repertoire diversity was measured by Shannon entropy, and V-J evenness by the Gini coefficient. A clonotype found in more than one individual was treated as public. In TCRdb, the public reads were trimmed at Q25 with fastp and aligned with MiXCR, with productive beta chains retained. Rows are unified per CDR3 protein, each entry keeping the most common DNA and genes. The V and J calls reflect TCRdb's pipeline rather than the authors' work. The sample profile shows 400,000 to 500,000 distinct CDR3 sequences; roughly 20% of them were found once. Of the sample, under 9% is held by the ten largest clones.

This clonotype was picked up one time. This receptor's antigen is unknown. Base qualities are not provided; no much larger clone lies one nucleotide away. Support from one read is weak. The time point label, as the study defines it: persistent/refractory GD, antithyroid drugs over 5 years with positive TRAb. RNA was extracted from PBMCs in TRIzol for both TCR sequencing and RNA sequencing. The diagnosis of Graves' disease was made according to American Thyroid Association guidelines. Patients for the study were recruited at an endocrinology department in Xi'an, China. Each patient gave 8.5 to 9.5 milliliters of peripheral blood, collected in an EDTA anticoagulant tube. PBMCs were isolated by Ficoll Paque Plus density gradient separation without further T cell sorting. RNA quality was checked with an Agilent 2100 Bioanalyzer and agarose gel, and concentration with a NanoDrop 2000. Per the germline V gene (reference sequence), MNHEY is the CDR1 and SMNVEV is the CDR2. Counted from cysteine to phenylalanine, this CDR3 has 16 amino acids. Only the CDR3 DNA stays, 48 bases, in frame from base 1. V lost 7 bases and J lost 2 bases, and the count of bases not matched to a germline gene is 11.

The receptor chain draws on TRBV27 and TRBJ2-3; 8 bases in the middle match TRBD2. This receptor was obtained from a female donor with Graves disease. The sample consisted of peripheral blood mononuclear cells (PBMCs), taken when the disease was refractory, from a patient treated with antithyroid drugs. The DNA sequence follows: TGTGCCAGCACCCTGGAAGCGGGAGCGGACACAGATACGCAGTATTTT. Its amino acids are CASTLEAGADTDTQYF.